Listed below are T cell receptor beta chains from one sample, sequenced in a study of T cells in Graves' hyperthyroidism and ophthalmopathy. Via MiXCR, TCRdb re-called the multiplex PCR reads, giving one row per CDR3 protein. The sample records hundreds of thousands of distinct CDR3 sequences, roughly 15% being singletons. The sample consisted of blood. The receptor source for this set is a young man with Graves' ophthalmopathy. Both conserved end residues are part of each CDR3. D genes are given only for firm matches. Expanded clones are given a class, and other clones once, few, many or no size at all.

CDR3 length	D gene	V gene	J gene	clone size	CDR3 protein	CDR3 DNA
14	.	TRBV12-3/TRBV12-4	TRBJ1-4	.	CAGSFRDKAEKLFF	TGTGCCGGCAGTTTCCGGGACAAGGCGGAAAAACTGTTTTTT
12	.	TRBV5-1	TRBJ2-1	many	CASSPNPSEQFF	TGCGCCAGCAGCCCAAACCCCTCTGAGCAGTTCTTC
15	TRBD1	TRBV19	TRBJ1-1	many	CASSTRGRENTEAFF	TGTGCCAGTAGTACCAGGGGGCGCGAGAACACTGAAGCTTTCTTT
15	.	TRBV11-2	TRBJ2-3	many	CASSQQPSSTDTQYF	TGTGCCAGCAGCCAACAGCCATCCAGCACAGATACGCAGTATTTT
15	TRBD2	TRBV4-2	TRBJ2-7	few	CASSQGQTSAYEQYF	TGTGCCAGCAGCCAAGGTCAGACTAGCGCCTACGAGCAGTACTTC
21	TRBD2	TRBV6-2/TRBV6-3	TRBJ2-1	many	CASSYLGLGTSGGVQYNEQFF	TGTGCCAGCAGTTACCTCGGACTGGGGACTAGCGGGGGGGTGCAATACAATGAGCAGTTCTTC
14	.	TRBV12-3/TRBV12-4	TRBJ2-7	many	CASSESTSSHEQYF	TGTGCCAGCAGTGAGAGTACTAGTTCCCACGAGCAGTACTTC
16	TRBD1	TRBV4-2	TRBJ2-7	many	CASSLGGGTGTYEQYF	TGTGCCAGCAGCCTCGGCGGTGGGACAGGTACCTACGAGCAGTACTTC
14	.	TRBV29-1	TRBJ2-2	few	CSVGRVPDTGELFF	TGCAGCGTTGGAAGGGTTCCAGACACCGGGGAGCTGTTTTTT
15	TRBD2	TRBV6-2/TRBV6-3	TRBJ2-3	once	CASSPLAGPWDTQYF	TGTGCCAGCAGCCCTTTAGCGGGCCCCTGGGATACGCAGTATTTT
16	.	TRBV7-9	TRBJ2-1	many	CASSGRGEPYYNEQFF	TGTGCCAGCAGCGGAAGGGGAGAGCCCTACTACAATGAGCAGTTCTTC
16	.	TRBV7-9	TRBJ2-7	.	CASSITARYPLEEQYF	TGTGCCAGTAGTATCACTGCCAGGTACCCCTTGGAAGAGCAGTACTTC
15	.	TRBV11-1	TRBJ2-1	.	CASSDSSDLWDEQFF	TGTGCCAGCAGCGACAGTAGCGACCTGTGGGATGAGCAGTTCTTC
11	.	TRBV12-3/TRBV12-4	TRBJ1-1	many	CASSHRTEAFF	TGTGCCAGCTCCCACCGTACTGAAGCTTTCTTT
15	.	TRBV19	TRBJ1-1	many	CASSISGHQNTEAFF	TGTGCCAGTAGTATTTCTGGACACCAGAACACTGAAGCTTTCTTT
11	.	TRBV5-1	TRBJ2-2	many	CASTLTGELFF	TGCGCCAGCACCCTAACCGGGGAGCTGTTTTTT
17	TRBD2	TRBV20-1	TRBJ2-7	many	CSAVTGTSGFSSYEQYF	TGCAGTGCTGTTACCGGGACTAGCGGGTTTAGCTCCTACGAGCAGTACTTC
13	.	TRBV7-9	TRBJ2-4	many	CASSLQGTDIQYF	TGTGCCAGCAGCTTACAGGGGACGGACATTCAGTACTTC
17	TRBD2	TRBV20-1	TRBJ2-1	.	CSARALAGGLSYNEQFF	TGCAGTGCTAGAGCTCTAGCGGGGGGGCTCTCCTACAATGAGCAGTTCTTC
16	.	TRBV9	TRBJ2-1	once	CASIKGGGRIMREQFF	TGTGCCAGCATCAAGGGTGGGGGGCGAATTATGAGAGAGCAGTTCTTC
13	TRBD1	TRBV29-1	TRBJ2-5	many	CSASRGLDETQYF	TGCAGCGCCTCCAGGGGGCTGGATGAGACCCAGTACTTC
15	.	TRBV12-3/TRBV12-4	TRBJ2-7	many	CASSLLGGTTYEQYF	TGTGCCAGCAGTTTACTGGGGGGCACGACCTACGAGCAGTACTTC
15	TRBD1	TRBV5-4	TRBJ2-7	many	CASSLAGQGAYEQYF	TGTGCCAGCAGCTTGGCCGGACAGGGGGCCTACGAGCAGTACTTC
15	TRBD2	TRBV11-2	TRBJ2-1	many	CASSNLAGGGYEQFF	TGTGCCAGCAGCAATCTAGCGGGAGGGGGCTATGAGCAGTTCTTC
18	.	TRBV7-9	TRBJ2-5	many	CASNYLLNGMRIQETQYF	TGTGCCAGCAACTACCTTCTTAATGGGATGAGGATTCAAGAGACCCAGTACTTC
14	.	TRBV24-1	TRBJ1-2	.	CATSDFTANYGYTF	TGTGCCACCAGTGATTTTACAGCCAACTATGGCTACACCTTC
13	.	TRBV10-3	TRBJ2-1	many	CATGQHFSDEQFF	TGTGCCACCGGACAGCACTTTTCGGATGAGCAGTTCTTC
14	TRBD2	TRBV6-1	TRBJ2-7	many	CASRSGSALGEQYF	TGTGCCAGCAGAAGCGGGAGTGCGTTGGGCGAGCAGTACTTC
16	TRBD2	TRBV7-9	TRBJ2-7	many	CASSSGIAGGQDEQYF	TGTGCCAGCAGCTCGGGGATAGCGGGAGGGCAAGACGAGCAGTACTTC
13	.	TRBV7-2	TRBJ2-5	.	CVSSLGAGETQYF	TGTGTCAGCAGCTTGGGGGCCGGGGAGACCCAGTACTTC
15	TRBD1	TRBV11-3	TRBJ2-7	many	CASSLGDSFTYEQYF	TGTGCCAGCAGCTTAGGGGACAGTTTCACCTACGAGCAGTACTTC
10	.	TRBV11-2	TRBJ1-2	many	CASSGTENTF	TGTGCCAGCAGCGGGACTGAGAATACCTTC
13	.	TRBV10-3	TRBJ2-1	many	CAISEGAGDEQFF	TGTGCCATCAGTGAGGGAGCGGGCGATGAGCAGTTCTTC
14	.	TRBV6-1	TRBJ2-3	many	CASSEGGPPDTQYF	TGTGCCAGCAGCGAAGGAGGTCCCCCAGATACGCAGTATTTT
16	.	TRBV15	TRBJ2-7	.	CATLPSTGTLVYEQYF	TGTGCCACCTTACCAAGCACTGGGACCTTAGTCTACGAGCAGTACTTC
19	TRBD2	TRBV11-3	TRBJ2-1	many	CASSSRTSGRGSSYNEQFF	TGTGCCAGCAGCTCTAGGACTAGCGGCAGGGGTAGCTCCTACAATGAGCAGTTCTTC
13	.	TRBV13	TRBJ1-5	many	CASSLGVTQPQHF	TGTGCCAGCAGCTTAGGGGTAACCCAGCCCCAGCATTTT
18	TRBD1	TRBV7-9	TRBJ2-1	many	CASSLVRQGRGLYNEQFF	TGTGCCAGCAGCTTAGTGCGGCAGGGCAGGGGGCTGTACAATGAGCAGTTCTTC
12	TRBD1	TRBV5-5	TRBJ1-1	many	CASSGGTDEAFF	TGTGCCAGCAGCGGGGGGACAGATGAAGCTTTCTTT
15	TRBD2	TRBV7-2	TRBJ2-7	many	CASSLSAGGSYEQYF	TGTGCCAGCAGCTTAAGTGCGGGAGGGTCCTACGAGCAGTACTTC
15	.	TRBV12-5	TRBJ2-7	many	CASVSPGHGPYEQYF	TGTGCTAGTGTTTCGCCGGGACACGGTCCGTACGAGCAGTACTTC
13	.	TRBV20-1	TRBJ1-6	many	CSARVYDLSPLHF	TGCAGTGCTAGAGTGTACGATCTGTCACCCCTCCACTTT
16	.	TRBV6-1	TRBJ2-5	once	CASSPFPLGLQETQYF	TGTGCCAGCAGTCCCTTCCCACTAGGGCTCCAAGAGACCCAGTACTTC
15	.	TRBV4-1	TRBJ1-1	few	CASSQEQGVNTEAFF	TGCGCCAGCAGCCAAGAGCAGGGAGTGAACACTGAAGCTTTCTTT
13	.	TRBV11-3	TRBJ1-2	few	CASSRTVLSGYTF	TGTGCCAGCAGCCGGACAGTCTTATCTGGCTACACCTTC
16	TRBD2	TRBV6-4	TRBJ2-7	.	CASSDLEGGRAAEQYF	TGTGCCAGCAGTGACCTCGAGGGAGGGAGGGCTGCCGAGCAGTACTTC
14	.	TRBV5-1	TRBJ2-1	many	CASSLDSGYNEQFF	TGCGCCAGCAGCTTGGATTCAGGGTACAATGAGCAGTTCTTC
16	TRBD1	TRBV11-2	TRBJ2-3	many	CASSPHGTGSTDTQYF	TGTGCCAGCAGCCCCCATGGGACAGGCAGCACAGATACGCAGTATTTT
16	TRBD1	TRBV6-1	TRBJ1-5	many	CASRASGQGANQPQHF	TGTGCCAGCAGGGCCTCAGGACAGGGGGCGAACCAGCCCCAGCATTTT
15	.	TRBV7-2	TRBJ1-2	many	CASSLVPGLNYGYTF	TGTGCCAGCAGCTTAGTTCCAGGTCTCAACTATGGCTACACCTTC
16	TRBD2	TRBV6-2/TRBV6-3	TRBJ2-1	many	CASSFGLAGRYNEQFF	TGTGCCAGCAGTTTCGGACTAGCGGGGAGGTACAATGAGCAGTTCTTC
15	TRBD1	TRBV20-1	TRBJ1-1	many	CSARSGDRGNTEAFF	TGCAGTGCTAGATCGGGGGACAGGGGAAACACTGAAGCTTTCTTT
13	.	TRBV10-1	TRBJ2-4	many	CANSGDAKNIQYF	TGCGCCAACTCGGGGGACGCCAAAAACATTCAGTACTTC
16	.	TRBV4-1	TRBJ1-5	many	CASSQTIGQSNQPQHF	TGCGCCAGCAGCCAAACTATAGGACAGAGTAATCAGCCCCAGCATTTT
15	.	TRBV5-5	TRBJ1-1	many	CASSPWMRGGTEAFF	TGTGCCAGCAGCCCGTGGATGAGGGGTGGCACTGAAGCTTTCTTT
12	.	TRBV7-9	TRBJ2-5	many	CASSLGNAVEYF	TGTGCCAGCAGCTTAGGGAACGCAGTAGAGTACTTC
12	TRBD1	TRBV27	TRBJ2-3	.	CASSPRDRERYF	TGTGCCAGCAGTCCCCGGGACAGGGAAAGGTATTTT
16	.	TRBV6-4	TRBJ2-3	few	CASNDSGRTSTDTQYF	TGTGCCAGCAATGACTCGGGGCGGACTAGCACAGATACGCAGTATTTT
14	.	TRBV19	TRBJ1-1	few	CASSNQQVNTEAFF	TGTGCCAGTAGTAACCAACAGGTGAACACTGAAGCTTTCTTT
16	TRBD2	TRBV9	TRBJ2-3	.	CASSVTSGSVPDTQYF	TGTGCCAGCAGCGTAACTAGCGGGAGTGTCCCAGATACGCAGTATTTT